The rows below give T cell receptor beta chains drawn from one sample of a study of T cell responses to AZD1222 COVID-19 vaccine. Sequenced by immunoSEQ multiplex PCR; TCRdb stores in-frame clones only, minus some. In the table there are roughly 160,000 clones, 90% of which are singletons. The starting material was peripheral blood, obtained on day 0 of AZD1222 vaccination. The receptors were sampled from an adult in good health. The CDR3 runs from the conserved cysteine through the conserved F or W. The D gene is left open where the match is weak.

j_call	d_call	v_call	cdr3_aa	cdr3_nt
TRBJ2-2	NA	TRBV5-1	CASSLGHRNPNTGELFF	TGCGCCAGCAGCTTGGGACACAGAAACCCGAACACCGGGGAGCTGTTTTTT
TRBJ1-3	NA	TRBV5-8	CASSRRASIYF	TGTGCCAGCAGCCGTCGGGCTAGCATATATTTT
TRBJ2-3	TRBD2	TRBV29-1	CSVEGSGGTQYF	TGCAGCGTTGAAGGTAGCGGGGGTACGCAGTATTTT
TRBJ2-1	NA	TRBV18	CASSPPGKNNNEQFF	TGTGCCAGCTCACCACCGGGGAAGAATAACAATGAGCAGTTCTTC
TRBJ2-2	TRBD2	TRBV18	CASSPNAGDGELFF	TGTGCCAGCTCACCTAACGCGGGGGACGGGGAGCTGTTTTTT
TRBJ1-3	NA	TRBV27	CASSPNIGNTIYF	TGTGCCAGCAGCCCGAATATTGGAAACACCATATATTTT
TRBJ1-2	NA	TRBV28	CASSPTPFNYGYTF	TGTGCCAGCAGCCCTACTCCATTCAACTATGGCTACACCTTC
TRBJ1-2	TRBD1	TRBV4-1	CASSQAGTGVIYGYTF	TGCGCCAGCAGCCAGGCCGGGACAGGGGTAATCTATGGCTACACCTTC
TRBJ1-1	TRBD1	TRBV6-5	CASRHGQGNTEAFF	TGTGCCAGCAGACACGGACAGGGAAACACTGAAGCTTTCTTT
TRBJ1-1	NA	TRBV11-2	CASSDTQFDAFF	TGTGCCAGCAGCGATACCCAGTTTGACGCTTTCTTT
TRBJ1-6	NA	TRBV2	CASSVTGTQDNSPLHF	TGTGCCAGCAGTGTTACCGGGACACAGGATAATTCACCCCTCCACTTT
TRBJ2-3	TRBD2	TRBV12-5	CASGFTPGLAGAPDTQYF	TGTGCTAGTGGTTTCACCCCGGGACTAGCGGGGGCCCCAGATACGCAGTATTTT
TRBJ1-2	NA	TRBV11-2	CASSVESVAANYGYTF	TGTGCCAGCAGCGTAGAATCCGTTGCAGCTAACTATGGCTACACCTTC
TRBJ1-6	TRBD1	TRBV27	CASRRGQASSYNSPLHF	TGTGCCAGCAGGAGGGGGCAGGCCAGCTCCTATAATTCACCCCTCCACTTT
TRBJ1-5	NA	TRBV5-1	CASSPDRTNQPQHF	TGCGCCAGCAGCCCAGACAGGACTAATCAGCCCCAGCATTTT
TRBJ2-3	NA	TRBV6-2/TRBV6-3	CASSYSILDTQYF	TGTGCCAGCAGTTACTCGATACTAGACACGCAGTATTTT
TRBJ1-2	TRBD1	TRBV19	CASSSQGQSYGYTF	TGTGCCAGTAGTAGCCAGGGACAGAGCTATGGCTACACCTTC
TRBJ1-1	TRBD1	TRBV5-1	CASSLTGGRTEAFF	TGCGCCAGCAGCTTGACAGGGGGGAGGACTGAAGCTTTCTTT
TRBJ1-2	NA	TRBV24-1	CATSDPGDVGDGYTF	TGTGCCACCAGTGACCCAGGGGATGTTGGCGATGGCTACACCTTC
TRBJ1-5	NA	TRBV7-9	CASSLGGSGDQPQHF	TGTGCCAGCAGCTTAGGGGGGAGCGGGGATCAGCCCCAGCATTTT
TRBJ2-3	NA	TRBV19	CASTQDLTDTQYF	TGTGCCAGTACCCAGGATTTGACAGATACGCAGTATTTT
TRBJ1-2	NA	TRBV19	CASSEAGNYGYTF	TGTGCCAGTAGCGAGGCGGGGAACTATGGCTACACCTTC